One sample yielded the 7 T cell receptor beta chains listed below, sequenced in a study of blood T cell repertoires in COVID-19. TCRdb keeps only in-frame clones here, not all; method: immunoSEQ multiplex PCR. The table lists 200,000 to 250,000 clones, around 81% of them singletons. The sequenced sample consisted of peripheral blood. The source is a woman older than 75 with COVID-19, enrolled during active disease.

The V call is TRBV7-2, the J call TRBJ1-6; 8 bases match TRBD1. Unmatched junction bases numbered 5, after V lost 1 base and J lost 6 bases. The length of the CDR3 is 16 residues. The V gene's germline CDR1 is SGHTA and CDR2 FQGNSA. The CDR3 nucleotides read TGTGCCAGCAGCTTAGAGAGGACAGGGCGTAATTCACCCCTCCACTTT. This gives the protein CASSLERTGRNSPLHF.

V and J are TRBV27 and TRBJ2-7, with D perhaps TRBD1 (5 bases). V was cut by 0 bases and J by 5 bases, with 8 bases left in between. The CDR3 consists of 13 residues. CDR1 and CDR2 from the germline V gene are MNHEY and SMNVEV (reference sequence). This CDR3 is CASSLSVGDEQYF. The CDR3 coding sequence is TGTGCCAGCAGTTTATCGGTAGGGGACGAGCAGTACTTC.

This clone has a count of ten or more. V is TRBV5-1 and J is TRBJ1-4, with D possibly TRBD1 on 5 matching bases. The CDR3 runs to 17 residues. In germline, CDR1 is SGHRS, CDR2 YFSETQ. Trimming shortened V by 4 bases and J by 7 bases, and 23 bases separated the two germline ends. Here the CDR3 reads CASSPSQGGSMGEKLFF. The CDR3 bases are TGCGCCAGCAGCCCTTCTCAGGGCGGAAGTATGGGTGAAAAACTGTTTTTT.

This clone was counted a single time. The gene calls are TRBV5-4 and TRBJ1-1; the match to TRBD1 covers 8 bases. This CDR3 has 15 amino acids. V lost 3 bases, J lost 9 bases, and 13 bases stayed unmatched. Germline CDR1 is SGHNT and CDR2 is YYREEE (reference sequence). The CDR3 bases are TGTGCCAGCAGCTCCCCGGGACAGGCTCACTTGCAAGCTTTCTTT. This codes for CASSSPGQAHLQAFF.

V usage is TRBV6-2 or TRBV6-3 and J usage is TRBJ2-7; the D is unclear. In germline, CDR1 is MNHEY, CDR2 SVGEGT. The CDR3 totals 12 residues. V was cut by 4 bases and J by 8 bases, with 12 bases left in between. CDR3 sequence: CASSSLGSKQYF. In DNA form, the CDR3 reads TGTGCCAGCAGTTCCCTAGGTAGTAAGCAGTACTTC.

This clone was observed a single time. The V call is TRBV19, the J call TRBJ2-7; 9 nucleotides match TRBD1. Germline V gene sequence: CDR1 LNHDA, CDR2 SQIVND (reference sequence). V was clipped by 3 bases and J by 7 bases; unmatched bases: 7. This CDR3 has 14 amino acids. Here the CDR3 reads CASSMRTGVQEQYF. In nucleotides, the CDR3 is TGTGCCAGTAGTATGAGGACAGGGGTCCAAGAGCAGTACTTC.

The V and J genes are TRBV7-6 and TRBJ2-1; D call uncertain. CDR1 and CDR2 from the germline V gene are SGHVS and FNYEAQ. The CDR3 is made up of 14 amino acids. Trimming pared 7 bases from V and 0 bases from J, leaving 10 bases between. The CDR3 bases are TGTGCCAGCAAAGTAAGGAGCTCCTACAATGAGCAGTTCTTC. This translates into CASKVRSSYNEQFF.